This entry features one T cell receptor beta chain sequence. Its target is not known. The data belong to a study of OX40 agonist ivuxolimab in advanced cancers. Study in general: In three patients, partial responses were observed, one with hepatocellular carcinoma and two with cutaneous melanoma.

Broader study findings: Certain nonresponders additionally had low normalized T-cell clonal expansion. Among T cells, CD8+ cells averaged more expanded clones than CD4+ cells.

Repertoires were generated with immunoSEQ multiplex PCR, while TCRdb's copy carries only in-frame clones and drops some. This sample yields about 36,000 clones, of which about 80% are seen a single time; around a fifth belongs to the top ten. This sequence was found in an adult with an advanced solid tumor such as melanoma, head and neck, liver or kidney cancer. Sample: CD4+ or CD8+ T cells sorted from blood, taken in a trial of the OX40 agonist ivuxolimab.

The CDR3 coding sequence is TGTGCCAGCAGCGTAGCCCGGGGATATAATTCACCCCTCCACTTT. This gives the protein CASSVARGYNSPLHF. The chain uses TRBV9 and TRBJ1-6; D remains ambiguous. Looked up from germline, CDR1 is SGDLS and CDR2 is YYNGEE. The V end lost 0 bases, the J end lost 4 bases, and 8 bases lay between the germline ends. The CDR3 contains 15 residues.